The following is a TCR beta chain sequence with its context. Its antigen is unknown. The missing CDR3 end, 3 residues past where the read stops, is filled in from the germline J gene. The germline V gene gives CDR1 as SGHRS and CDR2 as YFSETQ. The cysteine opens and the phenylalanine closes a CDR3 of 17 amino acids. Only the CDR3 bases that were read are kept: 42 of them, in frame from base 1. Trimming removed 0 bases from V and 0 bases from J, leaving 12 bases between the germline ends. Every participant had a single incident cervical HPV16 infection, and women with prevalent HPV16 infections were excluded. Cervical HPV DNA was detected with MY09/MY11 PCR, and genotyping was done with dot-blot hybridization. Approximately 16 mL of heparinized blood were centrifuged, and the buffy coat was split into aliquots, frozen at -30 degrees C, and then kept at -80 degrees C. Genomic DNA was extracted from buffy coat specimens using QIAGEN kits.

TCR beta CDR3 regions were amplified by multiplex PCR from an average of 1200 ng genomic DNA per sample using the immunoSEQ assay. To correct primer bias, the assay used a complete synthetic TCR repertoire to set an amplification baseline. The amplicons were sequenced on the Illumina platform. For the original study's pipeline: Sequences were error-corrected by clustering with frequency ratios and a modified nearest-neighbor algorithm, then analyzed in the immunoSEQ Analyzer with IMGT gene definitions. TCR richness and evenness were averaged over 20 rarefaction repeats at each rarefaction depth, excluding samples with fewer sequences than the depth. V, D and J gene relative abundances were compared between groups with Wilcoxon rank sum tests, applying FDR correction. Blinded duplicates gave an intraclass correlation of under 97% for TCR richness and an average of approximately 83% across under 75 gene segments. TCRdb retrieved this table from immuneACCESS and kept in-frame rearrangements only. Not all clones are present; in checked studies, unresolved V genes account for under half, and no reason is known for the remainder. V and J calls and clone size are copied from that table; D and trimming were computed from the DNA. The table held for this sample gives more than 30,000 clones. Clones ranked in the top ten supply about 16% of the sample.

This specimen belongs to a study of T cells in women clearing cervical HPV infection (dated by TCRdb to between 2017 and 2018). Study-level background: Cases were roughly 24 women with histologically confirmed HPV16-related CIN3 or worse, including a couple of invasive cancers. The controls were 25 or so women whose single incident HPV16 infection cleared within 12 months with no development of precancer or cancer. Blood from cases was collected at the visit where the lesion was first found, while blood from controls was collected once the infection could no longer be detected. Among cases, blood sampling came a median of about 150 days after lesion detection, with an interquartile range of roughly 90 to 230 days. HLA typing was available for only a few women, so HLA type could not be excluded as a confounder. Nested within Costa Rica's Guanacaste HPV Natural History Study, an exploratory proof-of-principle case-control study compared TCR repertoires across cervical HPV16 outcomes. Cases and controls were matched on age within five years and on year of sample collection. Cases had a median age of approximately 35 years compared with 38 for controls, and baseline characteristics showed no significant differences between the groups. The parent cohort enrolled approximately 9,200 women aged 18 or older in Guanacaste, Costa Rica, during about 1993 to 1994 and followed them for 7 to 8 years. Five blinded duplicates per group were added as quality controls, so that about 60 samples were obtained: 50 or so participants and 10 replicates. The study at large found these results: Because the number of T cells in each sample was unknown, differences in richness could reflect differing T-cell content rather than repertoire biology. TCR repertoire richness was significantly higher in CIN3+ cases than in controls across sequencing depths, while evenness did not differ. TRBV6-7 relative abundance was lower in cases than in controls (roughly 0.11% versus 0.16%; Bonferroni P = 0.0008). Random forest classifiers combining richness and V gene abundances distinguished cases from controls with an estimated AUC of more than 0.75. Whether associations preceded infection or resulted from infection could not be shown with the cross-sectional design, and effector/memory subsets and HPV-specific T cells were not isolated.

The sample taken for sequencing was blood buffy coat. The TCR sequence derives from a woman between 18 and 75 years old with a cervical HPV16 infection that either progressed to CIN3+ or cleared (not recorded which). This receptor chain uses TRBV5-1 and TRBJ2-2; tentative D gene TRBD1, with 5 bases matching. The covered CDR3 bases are TGCGCCAGCAGCTTGGCCCCAGGGTCTACGAACACCGGGGAG. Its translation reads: CASSLAPGSTNTGE. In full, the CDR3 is CASSLAPGSTNTGELFF.